This TCR beta chain derives from a study of OX40 agonist ivuxolimab in advanced cancers. Study summary: Dose-escalation cases comprised hepatocellular carcinoma, melanoma, renal cell or head and neck cancer. At approximately 80% male, the cohort had a mean age of around 56 years, ranging from roughly 20 to 90. Study-wide results and caveats: Expanded clones were, on average, more numerous in CD8+ T cells than in CD4+.

Trimming stripped 7 bases from V and 5 bases from J, with 18 bases between. CDR3 length: 15 amino acids. The germline V gene has CDR1 SGHRS and CDR2 YFSETQ. Some clones are missing from TCRdb's copy, which holds only in-frame ones; the method was immunoSEQ multiplex PCR. The data show around 50,000 clones, around 77% seen once. To note about this clone: No antigen is known for it.

The J gene is TRBJ2-2, the V gene TRBV5-1, with D possibly matching TRBD2 (6 bases). This sequence originates from an adult with an advanced solid tumor such as melanoma, head and neck, liver or kidney cancer. The sequenced sample was CD4+ or CD8+ T cells sorted from blood, obtained in a trial of the OX40 agonist ivuxolimab. CDR3 protein: CASGPSGAGTGELFF. The CDR3 DNA reads TGCGCCAGCGGGCCTTCCGGGGCGGGGACCGGGGAGCTGTTTTTT.